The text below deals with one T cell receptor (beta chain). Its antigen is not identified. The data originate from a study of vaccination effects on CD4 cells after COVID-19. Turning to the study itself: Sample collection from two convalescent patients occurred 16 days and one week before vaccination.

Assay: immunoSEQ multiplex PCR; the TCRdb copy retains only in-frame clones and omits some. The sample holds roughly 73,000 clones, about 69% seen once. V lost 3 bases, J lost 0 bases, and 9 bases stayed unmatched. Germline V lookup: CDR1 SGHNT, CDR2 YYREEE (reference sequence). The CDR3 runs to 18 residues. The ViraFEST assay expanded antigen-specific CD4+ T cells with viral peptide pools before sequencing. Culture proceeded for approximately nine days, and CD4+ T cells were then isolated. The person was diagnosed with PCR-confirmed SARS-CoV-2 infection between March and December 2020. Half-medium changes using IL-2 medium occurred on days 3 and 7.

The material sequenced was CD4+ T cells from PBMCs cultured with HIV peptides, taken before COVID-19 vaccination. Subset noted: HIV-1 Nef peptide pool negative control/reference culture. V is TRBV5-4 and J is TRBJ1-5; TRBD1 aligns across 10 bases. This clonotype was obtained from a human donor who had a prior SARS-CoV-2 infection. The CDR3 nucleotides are TGTGCCAGCAGCTGTGACAGGGGGCTTTCAGTTAGCAATCAGCCCCAGCATTTT. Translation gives CASSCDRGLSVSNQPQHF. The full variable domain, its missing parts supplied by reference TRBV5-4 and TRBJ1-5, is ETGVTQSPTHLIKTRGQQVTLRCSSQSGHNTVSWYQQALGQGPQFIFQYYREEENGRGNFPPRFSGLQFPNYSSELNVNALELDDSALYLCASSCDRGLSVSNQPQHFGDGTRLSIL.